The next 21 T cell receptor beta chains were all read from a single sample in a study of blood T cells in healthy people across ages. PCR was performed a second time for about 6 to 12 cycles using a sample-barcoded 5' primer and a J-beta primer mix. TCRdb recomputed calls from the 5' RACE reads with MiXCR, one row per CDR3 protein. The repertoire holds around 2 million distinct CDR3 sequences, about two fifths seen once, with approximately 22% in the top ten. The sample was blood. The receptors were sampled from a human donor in good health.

This clonotype was counted between two and nine times. The chain links TRBV5-1 to TRBJ1-2, with 9 bases lining up with TRBD1. Looked up from germline, CDR1 is SGHRS and CDR2 is YFSETQ. This CDR3 region has 17 residues. V lost 0 bases and J lost 4; bases outside the gene matches: 10. The chain's CDR3 is CASSLAGPGQGLYGYTF. The DNA for the CDR3 is TGCGCCAGCAGCTTGGCGGGGCCGGGACAGGGACTCTATGGCTACACCTTC.

This clonotype has only a few counts. This rearrangement joins TRBV7-2 to TRBJ2-7; 8 bases align to TRBD2. CDR1 and CDR2 from the germline V gene are SGHTA and FQGNSA. V lost 4 bases to trimming and J lost 4 bases; unmatched junction nucleotides: 12. This CDR3 is built from 16 residues. The CDR3: CASSSRRGGVPYEQYF. The DNA for the CDR3 is TGTGCCAGCAGCTCTCGCCGGGGGGGTGTCCCTTACGAGCAGTACTTC. The entire variable domain, with the rest obtained from reference TRBV7-2 and TRBJ2-7, is as follows: GAGVSQSPSNKVTEKGKDVELRCDPISGHTALYWYRQSLGQGLEFLIYFQGNSAPDKSGLPSDRFSAERTGGSVSTLTIQRTQQEDSAVYLCASSSRRGGVPYEQYFGPGTRLTVT.

This clonotype was detected a few times. The genes are TRBV7-9 and TRBJ2-1; a possible D gene is TRBD1 (6 bases). Germline V CDR1 and CDR2: SEHNR, FQNEAQ (reference sequence). V lost 2 bases, J lost 2 bases, and 13 bases lay in between. This CDR3 is 16 amino acids long. This chain's CDR3 is CASSLPSGQPYNEQFF. CDR3 in DNA: TGTGCCAGCAGCTTACCCTCTGGACAGCCCTACAATGAGCAGTTCTTC.

This clonotype has just a few counts. The chain joins TRBV7-9 to TRBJ2-1; D may be TRBD2 (6 bases). The CDR3 is 16 residues long. The germline V gene encodes CDR1 SEHNR and CDR2 FQNEAQ (reference sequence). Between the trimmed V and J ends, which lost 1 base and 0 bases, there was a span of 10 bases. The CDR3 spells CASSLGTTSSYNEQFF. CDR3 coding DNA: TGTGCCAGCAGCTTAGGGACTACCAGCTCCTACAATGAGCAGTTCTTC.

The chain joins TRBV15 to TRBJ2-7; D is unclear. The CDR3 contains 13 residues. Germline CDR1 and CDR2: LNHNV and YYDKDF (reference sequence). Trimming stripped 5 bases from V and 4 bases from J, with 12 bases between. The CDR3 region is CATSRSMAYEQYF. CDR3 DNA: TGTGCCACCAGCCGGAGTATGGCTTACGAGCAGTACTTC.

J is TRBJ2-3 and V is TRBV20-1, with 7 bases that match TRBD2. The ends lost 6 bases at V and 2 bases at J; junction bases unmatched: 8. Germline V gene data show CDR1 as DFQATT and CDR2 as SNEGSKA (reference sequence). CDR3 length equals 14 residues. The CDR3 is CSAVSGTNTDTQYF. CDR3 sequence (DNA): TGCAGTGCCGTTAGTGGGACTAACACAGATACGCAGTATTTT.

There are a few counts of this clonotype. The chain links TRBV12-3 or TRBV12-4 to TRBJ2-5; D remains ambiguous. V was clipped by 7 bases and J by 4 bases, with 10 bases between them. The CDR3 is 12 amino acids. CDR3 in amino acids: CASTPYRETQYF. The CDR3 region has the DNA TGTGCCAGCACCCCTTATCGAGAGACCCAGTACTTC.

The rearrangement joins TRBV7-9 to TRBJ2-7; 8 bases agree with TRBD2. This CDR3 is 17 amino acids long. Germline values: CDR1 SEHNR, CDR2 FQNEAQ (reference sequence). J lost 0 bases, V lost 3 bases, and 10 bases had no gene match. Here the CDR3 reads CASSFEISGTSSYEQYF. Here the CDR3 DNA reads TGTGCCAGCAGCTTTGAAATTAGCGGGACTAGCTCCTACGAGCAGTACTTC. The complete variable domain, with remaining parts taken from reference TRBV7-9 and TRBJ2-7, reads DTGVSQNPRHKITKRGQNVTFRCDPISEHNRLYWYRQTLGQGPEFLTYFQNEAQLEKSRLLSDRFSAERPKGSFSTLEIQRTEQGDSAMYLCASSFEISGTSSYEQYFGPGTRLTVT.

The chain combines TRBV27 with TRBJ1-2, with 8 bases that match TRBD1. The CDR3 extends over 16 amino acids. Per the germline V gene, CDR1 is MNHEY and CDR2 is SMNVEV (reference sequence). The trim removed 0 bases at V and 6 bases at J, leaving 9 bases unmatched. The CDR3 DNA reads TGTGCCAGCAGTTTATCCATCCAGGGGGCGGCCAATGGCTACACCTTC. It encodes CASSLSIQGAANGYTF.

The chain joins TRBV20-1 to TRBJ1-2, with D perhaps matching TRBD1 (6 bases). Trimming cost V 3 bases and J 7 bases, with 27 bases left between them. This CDR3 is built from 17 residues. CDR1 and CDR2 (germline): DFQATT, SNEGSKA (reference sequence). In DNA, the CDR3 is TGCAGTGCTAGTGGGCAGGGGAGGGCTATGGACCGAGCTGGCTACACCTTC. Protein sequence: CSASGQGRAMDRAGYTF.

The chain has TRBV7-3 and TRBJ2-3, with TRBD2 matching over 11 bases. J lost 5 bases, V lost 4 bases, and 8 bases had no gene match. Germline V gene data show CDR1 as SGHTA and CDR2 as FQGTGA. The CDR3 extends over 16 amino acids. CDR3: CASSSLTSGEGDTQYF. In nucleotides, the CDR3 is TGTGCCAGCAGCTCGTTGACTAGCGGGGAGGGAGATACGCAGTATTTT.

This clonotype was counted only a few times. V usage is TRBV6-1 and J usage is TRBJ1-2, with D perhaps TRBD1 (5 bases). The length of the CDR3 is 16 residues. Germline V gene lookup returns CDR1 MNHNS and CDR2 SASEGT. Trimming pared 3 bases from V and 4 bases from J, leaving 18 bases between. CDR3 bases: TGTGCCAGCAGTGATCGCCGCCGGGCAGGGACCTATGGCTACACCTTC. The encoded protein is CASSDRRRAGTYGYTF.

The chain has TRBV7-2 and TRBJ2-4, with D unresolved. In germline, CDR1 is SGHTA, CDR2 FQGNSA. There are 14 residues in the CDR3. Trimming took off 8 bases at V and 8 bases at J, with 19 bases between the two ends. CDR3 region: CASAPGPPEDIQYF. DNA of the CDR3: TGTGCCAGCGCCCCCGGGCCCCCTGAGGACATTCAGTACTTC.

The chain employs TRBV2 and TRBJ2-4, with D unresolved. Germline CDR1 SNHLY, CDR2 FYNNEI. Trimming stripped 6 bases from V and 13 bases from J, with 25 bases between. CDR3 length: 15 amino acids. Written as DNA, the CDR3 is TGTGCCAGCAGCCGGGCCTACGAAACGTGGAATGAGCAGTACTTC. Amino acids: CASSRAYETWNEQYF.

The chain joins TRBV4-3 to TRBJ2-4; tentatively, D is TRBD1 (6 bases). CDR3 length: 15 residues. CDR1 and CDR2 (germline): LGHNA, YSLEER. V was shortened by 3 bases and J by 13 bases, with 22 bases between the two germline ends. The CDR3 nucleotides read TGCGCCAGCAGCCAGGAACAGGGCCTCCGAGCTCAACAGTACTTC. It codes for CASSQEQGLRAQQYF.

The rearrangement joins TRBV10-3 to TRBJ2-5; 12 nucleotides line up with TRBD1. CDR3 size: 17 residues. Trimming took 3 bases from V and 11 from J; bases not matched to a gene: 16. The germline CDR1 and CDR2 sequences are ENHRY and SYGVKD. The CDR3 loop is CAISDPGTGGTGYKQYF. The CDR3 DNA reads TGTGCCATCAGTGATCCGGGGACAGGGGGCACAGGCTACAAGCAGTACTTC.

This clonotype was counted at least ten times. This chain links TRBV11-2 with TRBJ2-5; the match to TRBD2 covers 10 bases. Germline trimming cut 6 bases from V and 2 bases from J; bases unmatched to any gene: 3. The CDR3 loop spans 14 amino acids. Germline CDR1 is SGHAT and CDR2 is FQNNGV. In nucleotides, the CDR3 is TGTGCCAGCAGTTTACTAGCGGGGCAAGAGACCCAGTACTTC. This codes for CASSLLAGQETQYF.

The chain carries TRBV27 and TRBJ2-7; a weak D match, TRBD1 (5 bases). Germline-derived CDR1 and CDR2 are MNHEY and SMNVEV (reference sequence). The V gene lost 8 bases and the J gene lost 5 bases, with 16 bases spanning the gap. CDR3 size: 13 residues. The CDR3 nucleotides read TGTGCCAGCGTGTCAGGGTTTCCCCACGAGCAGTACTTC. The encoded protein is CASVSGFPHEQYF.

This clonotype was found many times. The chain is built from TRBV7-2 and TRBJ2-5; TRBD1 matches at 8 bases. Looked up from germline, CDR1 is SGHTA and CDR2 is FQGNSA. Trimming took 3 bases from V and 11 from J; bases not matched to a gene: 5. The CDR3 is made up of 12 amino acids. CDR3 amino acids: CASSLSGGAQYF. CDR3 nucleotides: TGTGCCAGCAGCTTGTCAGGGGGCGCACAGTACTTC.

The chain carries TRBV7-6 and TRBJ1-1, with a possible D match to TRBD1 (5 bases). This CDR3 comprises 16 residues. From germline, CDR1 is SGHVS and CDR2 FNYEAQ. V was shortened by 1 base and J by 1 base, with 13 bases between the two germline ends. CDR3 sequence: CASSLVAGQPNTEAFF. For the CDR3, the DNA is TGTGCCAGCAGCTTAGTGGCGGGGCAACCGAACACTGAAGCTTTCTTT.

The J gene is TRBJ2-5, the V gene TRBV20-1, with D unresolved. V lost 4 bases and J 7 bases, leaving 10 bases between the germline ends. This CDR3 is built from 11 residues. The germline V gene has CDR1 DFQATT and CDR2 SNEGSKA (reference sequence). CDR3 loop: CSAIRRRTQYF. In DNA, the CDR3 is TGCAGTGCTATCAGACGGCGGACCCAGTACTTC.